The 11 T cell receptor beta chains presented below share a single source sample, sequenced in a study of monozygotic twins with inflammatory bowel disease. TCRdb reanalyzed the 5' RACE reads, giving one entry per CDR3 protein sequence and no DNA. This repertoire includes 400,000 to 500,000 distinct CDR3 sequences. What was sequenced was blood. Receptors originate from a human donor with ulcerative colitis or Crohn's disease, or a healthy co-twin of an affected twin (not recorded which).

The chain combines TRBV3-1 with TRBJ1-6; TCRdb calls TRBD1, which cannot be checked without DNA. CDR1 and CDR2 (germline): LGHDT, YNNKEL (reference sequence). This CDR3 comprises 14 residues. The CDR3 region is CASPGQSYNSPLHF.

CDR3: CASYPEGGSTEAFF. V and J are TRBV28 and TRBJ1-1; TCRdb names TRBD1, which stays unverified in the absence of DNA. CDR3 length: 14 amino acids. The germline V gene has CDR1 MDHEN and CDR2 SYDVKM.

The chain employs TRBV7-3 and TRBJ2-5. This CDR3 is built from 14 residues. Germline lookup yields CDR1 SGHTA and CDR2 FQGTGA. CDR3 residues: CASSPDTSQETQYF.

The gene calls are TRBV20-1 and TRBJ1-1; checking the TCRdb D call of TRBD1 is not possible without DNA. The germline V gene encodes CDR1 DFQATT and CDR2 SNEGSKA (reference sequence). The CDR3 contains 13 residues. The CDR3 protein is CSARADRSPEAFF.

The chain carries TRBV19 and TRBJ1-5; checking the TCRdb D call of TRBD1 is not possible without DNA. Germline V lookup: CDR1 LNHDA, CDR2 SQIVND (reference sequence). CDR3 length: 12 residues. CDR3 amino acids: CATGVSGQPQHF.

CDR3 amino acids: CASSQTKETQYF. The chain has TRBV18 and TRBJ2-5; TCRdb lists TRBD2, though no DNA is available to test this call. Germline V gene data show CDR1 as KGHSH and CDR2 as LQKENI. The CDR3 extends over 12 amino acids.

The rearrangement uses TRBV7-2 and TRBJ2-3; lacking DNA, the TRBD2 call made by TCRdb goes unchecked. There are 14 residues in the CDR3. Germline-derived CDR1 and CDR2 are SGHTA and FQGNSA. This CDR3 reads CASSLDGRGDTQYF.

The V call is TRBV6-1, the J call TRBJ2-7; the D call from TCRdb, TRBD2, cannot be confirmed without DNA. CDR3 length equals 13 residues. Germline CDR1 and CDR2: MNHNS and SASEGT. The CDR3 here is CASSEGLGHEQYF.

This sequence joins TRBV6-5 and TRBJ2-5; TCRdb gives TRBD2 as the D gene, but with no DNA this cannot be confirmed. The CDR3 covers 19 residues. The germline gives CDR1 MNHEY, CDR2 SVGAGI. This CDR3 reads CASTYSGTSGAPSQETQYF.

The chain links TRBV4-1 to TRBJ2-1; TCRdb's D call of TRBD2 is untestable without DNA. Germline loops: CDR1 MGHRA, CDR2 YSYEKL. This CDR3 contains 16 residues. The CDR3 is CASSQEGRNSYNEQFF.

The chain joins TRBV7-9 to TRBJ1-4; TCRdb calls TRBD1, which cannot be checked without DNA. CDR1 is SEHNR, CDR2 FQNEAQ, per germline (reference sequence). The CDR3 totals 12 residues. CDR3 residues: CASSLEGTGPFF.